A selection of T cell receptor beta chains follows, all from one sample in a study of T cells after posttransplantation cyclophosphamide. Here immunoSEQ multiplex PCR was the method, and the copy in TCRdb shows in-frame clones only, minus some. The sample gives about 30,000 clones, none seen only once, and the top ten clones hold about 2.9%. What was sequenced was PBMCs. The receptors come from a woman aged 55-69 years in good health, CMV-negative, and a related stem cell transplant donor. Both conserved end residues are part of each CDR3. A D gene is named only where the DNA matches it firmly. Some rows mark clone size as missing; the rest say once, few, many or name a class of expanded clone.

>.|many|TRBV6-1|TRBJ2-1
TGTGCCAGCAGTGAAGCCGAGGGTGAGCAGTTCTTC
CASSEAEGEQFF
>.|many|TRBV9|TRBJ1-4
TGTACCAGCAGCCGCGGGTATAATGAAAAACTGTTTTTT
CTSSRGYNEKLFF
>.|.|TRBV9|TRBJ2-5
TGTGCCAGCAGCGAGGCTCGCTCGGGGACCCAGTACTTC
CASSEARSGTQYF
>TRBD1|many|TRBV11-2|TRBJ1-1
TGTGCCAGCAGCTTCGGGGGGACAGGGGGCACTGAAGCTTTCTTT
CASSFGGTGGTEAFF
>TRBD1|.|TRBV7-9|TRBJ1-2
TGTGCCAGCAGCTTGACAGGGGAGGGTGGCTACACCTTC
CASSLTGEGGYTF
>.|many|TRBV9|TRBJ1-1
TGTGCCAGCAGCCCCACCCCAGGGTTGAACACTGAAGCTTTCTTT
CASSPTPGLNTEAFF
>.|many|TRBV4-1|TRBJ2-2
TGCGCCAGCAGCCAAGATGGGGGGTTCGGGAGGCTGTTTTTT
CASSQDGGFGRLFF
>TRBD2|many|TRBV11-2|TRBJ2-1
TGTGCCAGCAGCCCTATAGCGGGATCATTGCAGTTCTTC
CASSPIAGSLQFF
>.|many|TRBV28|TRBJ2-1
TGTGCCAGCAGTCAGCGGGACAGGCGGAATGAGCAGTTCTTC
CASSQRDRRNEQFF
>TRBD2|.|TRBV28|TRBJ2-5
TGTGCCAGCAGGGCCACTAGCGGGGGTGTCAAGACCCAGTACTTC
CASRATSGGVKTQYF
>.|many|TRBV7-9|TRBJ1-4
TGTGCCAGCAGCTTGGGGGGGGTTAATGAAAAACTGTTTTTT
CASSLGGVNEKLFF
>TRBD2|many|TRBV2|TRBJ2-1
TGTGCCGGGGGGGAGGGGTTGTCAAATGAGCAGTTCTTC
CAGGEGLSNEQFF
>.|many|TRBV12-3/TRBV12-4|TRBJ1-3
TGTGCCAGCAGTTTGGGCGGGACTGGAAACACCATATATTTT
CASSLGGTGNTIYF
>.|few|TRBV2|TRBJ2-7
TGTGCCAGCAGGTGGTGGGGGGCCTACGAGCAGTACTTC
CASRWWGAYEQYF
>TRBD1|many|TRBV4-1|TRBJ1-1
TGCACCAGCGGACAGGTGCCGAACACTGAAGCTTTCTTT
CTSGQVPNTEAFF
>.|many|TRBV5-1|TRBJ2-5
TGCGCCAGCAGCTTGGACACCCAAGAGACCCAGTACTTC
CASSLDTQETQYF
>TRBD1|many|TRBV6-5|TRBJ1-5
TGTGCCAGCAGTTACGGACAGGGTAGTCAGCCCCAGCATTTT
CASSYGQGSQPQHF
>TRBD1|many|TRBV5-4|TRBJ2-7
TGTGCCAGCAGCCTAAGGGGGCGGGACGAGCAGTACTTC
CASSLRGRDEQYF
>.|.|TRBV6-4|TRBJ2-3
TGTGCCAGCAGTGATAGGGCTGCAGATACGCAGTATTTT
CASSDRAADTQYF
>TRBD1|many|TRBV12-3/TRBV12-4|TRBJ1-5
TGTGCCAGCAGTTTCGGACAGGGTACGGGTCAGCCCCAGCATTTT
CASSFGQGTGQPQHF
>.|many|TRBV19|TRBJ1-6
TGTGCCAGTAGGAGCCATAATTCACCCCTCCACTTT
CASRSHNSPLHF
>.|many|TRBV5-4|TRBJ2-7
TGTGTACTTTCCGAAGGGTCGCGCTACGAGCAGTACTTC
CVLSEGSRYEQYF
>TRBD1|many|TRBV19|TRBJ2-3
TGTGCCAGTAGCGGGACAGTAAGCACAGATACGCAGTATTTT
CASSGTVSTDTQYF